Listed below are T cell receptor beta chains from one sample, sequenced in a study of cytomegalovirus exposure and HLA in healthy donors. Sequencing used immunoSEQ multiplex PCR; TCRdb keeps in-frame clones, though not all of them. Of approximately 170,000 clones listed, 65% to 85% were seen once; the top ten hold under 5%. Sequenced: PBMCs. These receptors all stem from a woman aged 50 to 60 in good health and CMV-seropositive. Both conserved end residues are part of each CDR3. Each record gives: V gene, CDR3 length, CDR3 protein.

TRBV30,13,CACGRGATGELFF
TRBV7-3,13,CASSQGQGASLHF
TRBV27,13,CASSHYSIHEQFF
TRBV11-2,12,CASSSGSSEQFF
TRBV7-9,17,CASSLKGQTQANYGYTF
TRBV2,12,CASSVGGDEAFF
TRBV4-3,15,CASSRGSGGLIEQYF
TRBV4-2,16,CASSRAPLAGEETQYF
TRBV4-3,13,CASSHVNGDGYTF
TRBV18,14,CASSLGQGNQPQHF
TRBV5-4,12,CASSSTATEAFF
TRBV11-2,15,CASSRGTSSYNEQFF
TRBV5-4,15,CASSIGGVWDREQYF